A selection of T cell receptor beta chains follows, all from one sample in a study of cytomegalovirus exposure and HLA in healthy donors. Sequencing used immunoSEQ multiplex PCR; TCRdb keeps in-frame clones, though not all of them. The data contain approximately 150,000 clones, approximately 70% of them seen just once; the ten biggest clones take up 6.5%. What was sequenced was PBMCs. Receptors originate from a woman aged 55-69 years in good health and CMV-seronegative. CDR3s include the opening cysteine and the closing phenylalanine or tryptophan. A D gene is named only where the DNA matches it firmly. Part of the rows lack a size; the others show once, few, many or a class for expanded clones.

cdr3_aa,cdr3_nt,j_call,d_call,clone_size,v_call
CASSLDRYNSPLHF,TGTGCCAGCAGCCTGGACAGATATAATTCACCCCTCCACTTT,TRBJ1-6,-,-,TRBV7-2
CASSLEGAPAEQYF,TGTGCCAGCAGCTTAGAGGGGGCTCCAGCCGAGCAGTACTTC,TRBJ2-7,TRBD1,once,TRBV7-2
CATQDRGGADTQYF,TGTGCCACCCAAGACAGGGGGGGAGCAGATACGCAGTATTTT,TRBJ2-3,TRBD1,-,TRBV6-1
CASSLVAGGEQYF,TGTGCCAGCAGCTTAGTAGCAGGAGGCGAGCAGTACTTC,TRBJ2-7,-,-,TRBV5-4
CASSARRRGGTGTDTQYF,TGTGCCAGCAGCGCCCGGAGACGCGGGGGTACGGGGACAGATACGCAGTATTTT,TRBJ2-3,TRBD2,-,TRBV11-2
CASSSRGTDTQYF,TGTGCCAGCAGCTCCCGTGGCACAGATACGCAGTATTTT,TRBJ2-3,-,many,TRBV7-3
CASSRREGEEPQHF,TGCGCCAGCAGCCGACGAGAGGGAGAGGAACCCCAGCATTTT,TRBJ1-5,-,-,TRBV4-1
CASSQEVAGGRSEQFF,TGCGCCAGCAGCCAAGAAGTAGCGGGGGGGCGGAGTGAGCAGTTCTTC,TRBJ2-1,TRBD2,-,TRBV4-3
CATSADREKLFF,TGTGCCACCAGCGCCGACAGGGAGAAACTGTTTTTT,TRBJ1-4,TRBD1,-,TRBV15
CAIRQGHQPQHF,TGCGCCATAAGACAGGGGCATCAGCCCCAGCATTTT,TRBJ1-5,TRBD1,few,TRBV10-1
CASSVLDRDNEQFF,TGTGCCAGCAGCGTCCTTGACAGGGACAATGAGCAGTTCTTC,TRBJ2-1,TRBD1,-,TRBV9
CASSVGSGGASEQFF,TGTGCCAGCAGCGTAGGGAGCGGGGGGGCCTCTGAGCAGTTCTTC,TRBJ2-1,TRBD2,-,TRBV9
CASSLAGFNPGETQYF,TGTGCCAGCAGCTTAGCGGGCTTCAACCCCGGAGAGACCCAGTACTTC,TRBJ2-5,-,few,TRBV7-2
CASSSLGGVYNSPLHF,TGTGCCAGCAGCTCCCTAGGGGGCGTGTATAATTCACCCCTCCACTTT,TRBJ1-6,TRBD1,once,TRBV7-9
CASGRLAGVGNNEQFF,TGTGCCAGCGGTCGACTAGCGGGAGTCGGGAACAATGAGCAGTTCTTC,TRBJ2-1,TRBD2,-,TRBV7-9
CASRRSSGNTIYF,TGTGCCAGCAGAAGGAGCTCTGGAAACACCATATATTTT,TRBJ1-3,-,few,TRBV6-1